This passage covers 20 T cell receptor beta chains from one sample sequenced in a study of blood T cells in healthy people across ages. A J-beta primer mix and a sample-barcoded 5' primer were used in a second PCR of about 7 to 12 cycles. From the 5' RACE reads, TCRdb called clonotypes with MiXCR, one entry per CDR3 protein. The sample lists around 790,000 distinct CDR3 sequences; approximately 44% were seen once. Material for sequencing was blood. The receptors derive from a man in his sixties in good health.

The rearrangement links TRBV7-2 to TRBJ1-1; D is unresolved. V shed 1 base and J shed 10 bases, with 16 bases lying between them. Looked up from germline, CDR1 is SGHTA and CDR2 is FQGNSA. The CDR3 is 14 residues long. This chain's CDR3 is CASSLDLPSSGAFF. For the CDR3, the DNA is TGTGCCAGCAGCTTAGACCTACCGAGTAGTGGAGCTTTCTTT.

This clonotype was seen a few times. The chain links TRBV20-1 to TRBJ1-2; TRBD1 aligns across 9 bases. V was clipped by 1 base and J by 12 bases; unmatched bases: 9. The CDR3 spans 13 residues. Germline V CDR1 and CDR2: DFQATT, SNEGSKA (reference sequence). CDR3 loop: CSARGNRGPLNTF. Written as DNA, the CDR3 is TGCAGTGCTAGAGGCAACAGGGGGCCACTGAACACCTTC.

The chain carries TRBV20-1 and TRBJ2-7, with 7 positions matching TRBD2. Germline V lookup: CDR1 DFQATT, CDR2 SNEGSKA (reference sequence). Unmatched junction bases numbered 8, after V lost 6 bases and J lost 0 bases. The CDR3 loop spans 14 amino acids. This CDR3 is CSASSGGFSYEQYF. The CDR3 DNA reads TGCAGTGCGAGTTCGGGGGGTTTCTCCTACGAGCAGTACTTC.

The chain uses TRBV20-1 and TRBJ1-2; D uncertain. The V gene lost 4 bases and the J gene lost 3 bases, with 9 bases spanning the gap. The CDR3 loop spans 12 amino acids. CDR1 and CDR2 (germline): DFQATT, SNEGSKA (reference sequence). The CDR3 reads CSATDAYYGYTF. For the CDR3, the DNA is TGCAGTGCTACTGACGCCTACTATGGCTACACCTTC.

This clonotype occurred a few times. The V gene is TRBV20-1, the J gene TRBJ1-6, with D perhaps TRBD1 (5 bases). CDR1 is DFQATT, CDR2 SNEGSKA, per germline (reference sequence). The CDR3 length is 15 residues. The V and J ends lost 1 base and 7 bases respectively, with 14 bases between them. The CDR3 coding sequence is TGCAGTGCTAGAGGCCCCAGGGAAAGGAATTCACCCCTCCACTTT. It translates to CSARGPRERNSPLHF.

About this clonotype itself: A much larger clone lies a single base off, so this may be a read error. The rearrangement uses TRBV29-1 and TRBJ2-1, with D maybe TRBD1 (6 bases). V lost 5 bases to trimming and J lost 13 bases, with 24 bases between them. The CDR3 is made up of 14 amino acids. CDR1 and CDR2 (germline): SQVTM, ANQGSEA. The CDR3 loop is CSVKDRAIQETQFF. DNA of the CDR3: TGCAGCGTTAAGGACAGAGCGATTCAAGAGACCCAGTTCTTC.

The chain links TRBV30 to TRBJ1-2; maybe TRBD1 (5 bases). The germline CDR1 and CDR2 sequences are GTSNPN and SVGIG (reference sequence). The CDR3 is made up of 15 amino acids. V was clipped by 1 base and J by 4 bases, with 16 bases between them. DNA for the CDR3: TGTGCCTGGAGTGACGGGGCAGCTTTAGCCTATGGCTACACCTTC. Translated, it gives CAWSDGAALAYGYTF. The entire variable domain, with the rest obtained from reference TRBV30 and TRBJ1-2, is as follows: SQTIHQWPATLVQPVGSPLSLECTVEGTSNPNLYWYRQAAGRGLQLLFYSVGIGQISSEVPQNLSASRPQDRQFILSSKKLLLSDSGFYLCAWSDGAALAYGYTFGSGTRLTVV.

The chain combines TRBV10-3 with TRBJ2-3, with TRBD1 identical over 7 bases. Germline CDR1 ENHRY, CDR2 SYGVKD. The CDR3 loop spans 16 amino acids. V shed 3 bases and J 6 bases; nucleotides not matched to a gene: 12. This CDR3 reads CAISETRGGPLDTQYF. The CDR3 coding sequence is TGTGCCATCAGTGAAACTCGAGGGGGCCCTTTGGATACGCAGTATTTT.

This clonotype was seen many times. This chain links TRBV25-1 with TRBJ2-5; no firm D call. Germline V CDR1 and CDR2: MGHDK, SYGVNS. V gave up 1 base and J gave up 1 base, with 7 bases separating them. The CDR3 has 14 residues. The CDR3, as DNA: TGTGCCAGCAGTGAATCGAACAGCCAAGAGACCCAGTACTTC. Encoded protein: CASSESNSQETQYF.

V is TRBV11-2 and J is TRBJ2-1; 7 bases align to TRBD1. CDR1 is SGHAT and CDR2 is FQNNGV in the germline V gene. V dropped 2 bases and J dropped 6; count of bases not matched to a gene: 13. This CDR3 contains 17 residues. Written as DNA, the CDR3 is TGTGCCAGCAGCTTACGTCTCGGACAGGTAGCGTCCAATGAGCAGTTCTTC. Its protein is CASSLRLGQVASNEQFF.

The DNA for the CDR3 is TGTGCCAGCGGTCCATGGGAGACCCAGTACTTC. Translating it yields CASGPWETQYF. The genes are TRBV2 and TRBJ2-5; D ambiguous. The germline CDR1 and CDR2 sequences are SNHLY and FYNNEI. The CDR3 is made up of 11 amino acids. V gave up 8 bases and J gave up 5 bases, with 9 bases separating them.

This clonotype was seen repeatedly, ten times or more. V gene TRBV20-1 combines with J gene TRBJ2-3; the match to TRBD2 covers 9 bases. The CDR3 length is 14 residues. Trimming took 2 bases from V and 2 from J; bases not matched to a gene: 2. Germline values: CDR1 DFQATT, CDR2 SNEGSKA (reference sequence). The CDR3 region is CSARSGGLTDTQYF. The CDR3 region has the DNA TGCAGTGCTAGAAGCGGGGGGCTCACAGATACGCAGTATTTT.

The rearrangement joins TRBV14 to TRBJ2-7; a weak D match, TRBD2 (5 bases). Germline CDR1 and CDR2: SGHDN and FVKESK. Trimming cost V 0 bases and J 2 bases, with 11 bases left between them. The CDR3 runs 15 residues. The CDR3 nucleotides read TGTGCCAGCAGCCAAGAGGCCCGGGGTCCCTACGAGCAGTACTTC. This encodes CASSQEARGPYEQYF. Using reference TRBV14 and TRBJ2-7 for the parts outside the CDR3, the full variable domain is EAGVTQFPSHSVIEKGQTVTLRCDPISGHDNLYWYRRVMGKEIKFLLHFVKESKQDESGMPNNRFLAERTGGTYSTLKVQPAELEDSGVYFCASSQEARGPYEQYFGPGTRLTVT.

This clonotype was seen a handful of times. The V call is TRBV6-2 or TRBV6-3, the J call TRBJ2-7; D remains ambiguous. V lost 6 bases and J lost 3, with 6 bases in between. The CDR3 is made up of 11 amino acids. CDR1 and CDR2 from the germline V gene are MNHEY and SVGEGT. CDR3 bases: TGTGCCAGCAGATCCCTCTACGAGCAGTACTTC. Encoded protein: CASRSLYEQYF.

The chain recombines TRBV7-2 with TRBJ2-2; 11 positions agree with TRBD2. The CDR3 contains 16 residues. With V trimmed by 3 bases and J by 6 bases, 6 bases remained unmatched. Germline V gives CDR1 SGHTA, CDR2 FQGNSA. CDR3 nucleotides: TGTGCCAGCAGCTTCTATAGCGGGGGGGTCGCCGGGGAGCTGTTTTTT. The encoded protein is CASSFYSGGVAGELFF. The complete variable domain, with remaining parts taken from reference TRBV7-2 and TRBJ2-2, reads GAGVSQSPSNKVTEKGKDVELRCDPISGHTALYWYRQSLGQGLEFLIYFQGNSAPDKSGLPSDRFSAERTGGSVSTLTIQRTQQEDSAVYLCASSFYSGGVAGELFFGEGSRLTVL.

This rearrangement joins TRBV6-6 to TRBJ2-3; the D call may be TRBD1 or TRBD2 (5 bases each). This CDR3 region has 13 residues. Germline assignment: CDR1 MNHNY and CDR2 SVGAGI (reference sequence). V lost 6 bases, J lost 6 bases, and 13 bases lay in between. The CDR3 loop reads CASRSGREDTQYF. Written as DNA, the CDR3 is TGTGCCAGCAGATCGGGCAGGGAGGATACGCAGTATTTT.

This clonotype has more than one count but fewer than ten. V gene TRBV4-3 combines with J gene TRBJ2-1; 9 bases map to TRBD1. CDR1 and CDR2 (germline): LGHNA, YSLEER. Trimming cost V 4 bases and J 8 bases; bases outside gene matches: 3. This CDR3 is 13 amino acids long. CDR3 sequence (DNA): TGCGCCAGCAGCCGCGGACAGGGGCATGAGCAGTTCTTC. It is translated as CASSRGQGHEQFF.

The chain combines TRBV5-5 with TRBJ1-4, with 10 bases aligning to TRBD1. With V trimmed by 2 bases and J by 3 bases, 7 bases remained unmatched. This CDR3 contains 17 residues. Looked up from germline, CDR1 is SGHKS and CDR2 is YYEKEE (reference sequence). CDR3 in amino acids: CASSLIGTGAANEKLFF. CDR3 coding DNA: TGTGCCAGCAGCTTAATAGGGACAGGGGCGGCTAATGAAAAACTGTTTTTT.

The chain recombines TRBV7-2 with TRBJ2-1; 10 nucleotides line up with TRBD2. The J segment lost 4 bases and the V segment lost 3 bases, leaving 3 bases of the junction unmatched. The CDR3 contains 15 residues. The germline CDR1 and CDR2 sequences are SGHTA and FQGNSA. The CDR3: CASSFSGGMYNEQFF. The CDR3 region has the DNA TGTGCCAGCAGCTTTAGCGGGGGGATGTACAATGAGCAGTTCTTC.

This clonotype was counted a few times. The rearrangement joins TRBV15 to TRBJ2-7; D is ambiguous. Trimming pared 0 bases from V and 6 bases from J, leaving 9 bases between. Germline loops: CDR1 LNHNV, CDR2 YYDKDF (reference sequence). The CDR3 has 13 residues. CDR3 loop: CATSREARSEQYF. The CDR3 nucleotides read TGTGCCACCAGCAGAGAGGCAAGGAGCGAGCAGTACTTC.